Each of the 15 T cell receptor beta chains below was sequenced from the same sample in a study of T cells after posttransplantation cyclophosphamide. TCRdb's table, derived via immunoSEQ multiplex PCR, lists solely in-frame clones and lacks some. The sample consists of over a thousand clones, roughly 80% of them appearing once. A marrow graft followed busulfan-fludarabine conditioning, with cyclophosphamide on days +3 and +4. The input for sequencing was CD4+ T cells sorted from PBMCs, taken after allogeneic stem cell transplant with posttransplant cyclophosphamide. Every receptor here comes from a male patient in his fifties who received an allogeneic stem cell transplant from an unrelated donor, was CMV-positive, and had acute GVHD only. Some T cells may be graft donor cells.

J is TRBJ2-5 and V is TRBV9; 8 nucleotides match TRBD1. The junction had 10 bases not matched to a gene; V was cut back by 3 bases and J by 3 bases. This CDR3 is 16 amino acids long. Looked up from germline, CDR1 is SGDLS and CDR2 is YYNGEE. The CDR3 loop is CASSAGDRSWKETQYF. The CDR3 DNA sequence: TGTGCCAGCAGCGCAGGGGACAGGAGTTGGAAAGAGACCCAGTACTTC. The full variable domain, in which reference TRBV9 and TRBJ2-5 provide the parts outside the CDR3, is DSGVTQTPKHLITATGQRVTLRCSPRSGDLSVYWYQQSLDQGLQFLIQYYNGEERAKGNILERFSAQQFPDLHSELNLSSLELGDSALYFCASSAGDRSWKETQYFGPGTRLLVL.

The CDR3 DNA reads as TGTGCCTGGAGTGTGGGGAGGGCAGAGACCCAGTACTTC. Translation: CAWSVGRAETQYF. The chain is built from TRBV30 and TRBJ2-5; TRBD2 agrees at 7 bases. The germline gives CDR1 GTSNPN, CDR2 SVGIG (reference sequence). The CDR3 length is 13 residues. The V gene end was trimmed by 0 bases and the J gene end by 4 bases; junction bases not matched to a gene: 2.

The chain employs TRBV5-4 and TRBJ2-2; D gene ambiguous. Trimming stripped 0 bases from V and 6 bases from J, with 9 bases between. The germline CDR1 and CDR2 sequences are SGHNT and YYREEE (reference sequence). The CDR3 is 14 residues long. The CDR3 spells CASSLDKFAGELFF. CDR3 coding DNA: TGTGCCAGCAGCTTGGACAAGTTCGCCGGGGAGCTGTTTTTT.

V gene TRBV11-2 combines with J gene TRBJ2-3, with TRBD2 identical over 10 bases. The CDR3 contains 15 residues. The germline gives CDR1 SGHAT, CDR2 FQNNGV. Unmatched junction bases numbered 3, after V lost 4 bases and J lost 2 bases. CDR3 in amino acids: CASSWTSGYTDTQYF. In DNA, the CDR3 is TGTGCCAGCAGCTGGACTAGCGGTTACACAGATACGCAGTATTTT. Full variable domain (missing parts from reference TRBV11-2 and TRBJ2-3): EAGVAQSPRYKIIEKRQSVAFWCNPISGHATLYWYQQILGQGPKLLIQFQNNGVVDDSQLPKDRFSAERLKGVDSTLKIQPAKLEDSAVYLCASSWTSGYTDTQYFGPGTRLTVL.

V usage is TRBV14 and J usage is TRBJ2-2; 11 nucleotides line up with TRBD2. V lost 0 bases to trimming and J lost 0 bases; unmatched junction nucleotides: 0. This CDR3 has 17 amino acids. CDR1 SGHDN and CDR2 FVKESK come from the germline V gene. CDR3 bases: TGTGCCAGCAGCCAAGAACTAGCGGGGGCGAACACCGGGGAGCTGTTTTTT. Translation gives CASSQELAGANTGELFF.

This sequence joins TRBV9 and TRBJ1-2, with D perhaps matching TRBD1 (6 bases). The CDR3 is made up of 13 amino acids. V was cut by 9 bases and J by 2 bases, with 14 bases left in between. The V gene's germline CDR1 is SGDLS and CDR2 YYNGEE. CDR3 nucleotides: TGTGCCACCGACGTCCAGGGGAACTATGGCTACACCTTC. Protein sequence: CATDVQGNYGYTF.

Notes on this clone: In the same sample, other DNA sequences code for this CDR3. The chain combines TRBV7-8 with TRBJ1-4; D is unclear. The CDR3 runs to 15 residues. Germline V lookup: CDR1 SGHVS, CDR2 FQNEAQ. V was shortened by 3 bases and J by 5 bases, with 13 bases between the two germline ends. The CDR3 DNA sequence: TGTGCCAGCAGCTTCCTTGACTCCTCCAATGAAAAACTGTTTTTT. This translates into CASSFLDSSNEKLFF.

The J gene is TRBJ2-3, the V gene TRBV9, with TRBD1 as a possible D gene (6 bases). The CDR3 length is 15 residues. Trimming left V 6 bases short and J 8 bases short, with 22 bases between. The germline V gene encodes CDR1 SGDLS and CDR2 YYNGEE. CDR3 sequence reads: CASTQDSSPIGTQYF. CDR3 bases: TGTGCCAGCACCCAGGACAGCTCTCCAATTGGTACGCAGTATTTT. The full variable domain, rest sourced from reference TRBV9 and TRBJ2-3, is DSGVTQTPKHLITATGQRVTLRCSPRSGDLSVYWYQQSLDQGLQFLIQYYNGEERAKGNILERFSAQQFPDLHSELNLSSLELGDSALYFCASTQDSSPIGTQYFGPGTRLTVL.

The CDR3 DNA follows: TGTGCCTGGAGTGGGGACAGGGGACAGCCCCAGCATTTT. It codes for CAWSGDRGQPQHF. The chain is built from TRBV30 and TRBJ1-5; 10 bases are a match to TRBD1. The germline gives CDR1 GTSNPN, CDR2 SVGIG (reference sequence). Trimming removed 1 base from V and 7 bases from J; junction bases left unmatched: 1. This CDR3 is 13 amino acids long.

This chain links TRBV30 with TRBJ1-2; D call uncertain. V was clipped by 8 bases and J by 0 bases, with 25 bases between them. Germline V CDR1 and CDR2: GTSNPN, SVGIG (reference sequence). The CDR3 has 17 residues. The CDR3 reads CAHSNRVPYSANYGYTF. In DNA form, the CDR3 reads TGTGCCCACTCCAATCGGGTTCCATACTCCGCTAACTATGGCTACACCTTC.

The chain links TRBV6-6 to TRBJ2-3; D unresolved. V lost 3 bases, J lost 4 bases, and 5 bases lay in between. CDR1 is MNHNY and CDR2 is SVGAGI in the germline V gene (reference sequence). The CDR3 is 12 residues long. CDR3 nucleotide sequence: TGTGCCAGCAGTTATGAGGCAGATACGCAGTATTTT. This gives the protein CASSYEADTQYF.

In nucleotides, the CDR3 is TGTGCCAGCAGCAGGCTAGCGGGGACCATCAATGAGCAGTTCTTC. It yields the protein CASSRLAGTINEQFF. The chain has TRBV7-6 and TRBJ2-1; 9 nucleotides line up with TRBD2. V trimming: 5 bases; J trimming: 6 bases; junction bases outside the gene matches: 8. This CDR3 has 15 residues. Germline loops: CDR1 SGHVS, CDR2 FNYEAQ. Variable domain in full (rest from reference TRBV7-6 and TRBJ2-1): GAGVSQSPRYKVTKRGQDVALRCDPISGHVSLYWYRQALGQGPEFLTYFNYEAQQDKSGLPNDRFSAERPEGSISTLTIQRTEQRDSAMYRCASSRLAGTINEQFFGPGTRLTVL.

This CDR3 reads CASSEGGGANVLTF. The CDR3, as DNA: TGTGCCAGTAGTGAGGGAGGTGGGGCCAACGTCCTGACTTTC. The chain uses TRBV19 and TRBJ2-6, with D perhaps matching TRBD2 (6 bases). The V end lost 5 bases, the J end lost 3 bases, and 8 bases lay between the germline ends. The CDR3 spans 14 residues. CDR1 is LNHDA and CDR2 is SQIVND in the germline V gene (reference sequence).

The V gene is TRBV5-4, the J gene TRBJ2-7; D may be TRBD2 (5 bases). CDR1 is SGHNT, CDR2 YYREEE, per germline (reference sequence). The CDR3 totals 13 residues. The V and J ends lost 5 bases and 0 bases respectively, with 9 bases between them. The CDR3 sequence: CASRGLDSYEQYF. In DNA form, the CDR3 reads TGTGCCAGCAGAGGACTGGACTCCTACGAGCAGTACTTC. The entire variable domain, with the rest obtained from reference TRBV5-4 and TRBJ2-7, is as follows: ETGVTQSPTHLIKTRGQQVTLRCSSQSGHNTVSWYQQALGQGPQFIFQYYREEENGRGNFPPRFSGLQFPNYSSELNVNALELDDSALYLCASRGLDSYEQYFGPGTRLTVT.

This clone was observed a few times. The rearrangement joins TRBV5-1 to TRBJ1-6, with unresolved D. The V and J ends lost 1 base and 0 bases respectively, with 14 bases between them. CDR3 length: 18 amino acids. Germline V gives CDR1 SGHRS, CDR2 YFSETQ. The CDR3 DNA reads TGCGCCAGCAGCTTGTGGTTTGCGGGGAACTCCTATAATTCACCCCTCCACTTT. Amino acid sequence: CASSLWFAGNSYNSPLHF.